A single TCR beta chain is shown here with its context. Its specificity is unknown. The data originate from a study of T cells after yellow fever vaccination. Study outcomes and limitations: The secondary response showed a weaker magnitude and a faster peak, day 5 versus 15. Most primary-vaccination clones recurred post-booster (just under 98% CD4, roughly 87% CD8). A minor fraction of clonotypes spanned both CD4 and CD8 compartments.

The V gene's germline CDR1 is SGDLS and CDR2 YYNGEE. The CDR3 is made up of 15 amino acids. Trimming pared 0 bases from V and 0 bases from J, leaving 7 bases between. In TCRdb, the 5' RACE reads were re-called with MiXCR into one record per CDR3 protein. The profile shows approximately 510,000 distinct CDR3 sequences, 21% of them singletons. The specimen comprised PBMCs, sampled approximately 20 days after the first yellow fever vaccination. The V gene is TRBV9, the J gene TRBJ1-3; D not resolved. The receptor comes from a man aged 18 to 35 who received the YFV17D yellow fever vaccine. For the CDR3, the DNA is TGTGCCAGCAGCGTAGTCGGAGACTCTGGAAACACCATATATTTT. Translation gives CASSVVGDSGNTIYF.